This paragraph covers one T cell receptor beta chain sequence. Antigen: not known. The entry originates in a study of cytomegalovirus exposure and HLA in healthy donors. General study points: TCR beta chain V- and J-gene trimming was linked, in a later analysis, to a missense variant in DCLRE1C.

PCR amplification relied on 60 Vbeta primers (plus 13 Jbeta primers). Sequencing used immunoSEQ multiplex PCR; TCRdb keeps in-frame clones, though not all of them. The data show around 130,000 clones, over 70% seen once. The germline gives CDR1 SGHDT, CDR2 YYEEEE. V trimming: 4 bases; J trimming: 5 bases; junction bases outside the gene matches: 6. The CDR3 runs to 15 residues. This TCR derives from a woman between 18 and 29 years old in good health and CMV-seronegative. The chain couples TRBV5-6 to TRBJ2-3; 11 bases line up with TRBD1. Sequenced: PBMCs. As DNA, the CDR3 is TGTGCCAGCAGCCTGGGGACAGGGGGGGAAGATACGCAGTATTTT. Protein sequence: CASSLGTGGEDTQYF.